The 11 T cell receptor beta chains below come from one sample, sequenced in a study of shared T cell receptors in the human thymus. Profiled with immunoSEQ multiplex PCR; TCRdb holds only in-frame clones, not every one. The table shows 720,000 or so clones, with roughly 88% occurring only once. The same data also contributed to another study, on human thymus T cells.

The material sequenced was thymocytes. These receptor sequences come from a girl under three years old with a congenital heart defect.

The chain recombines TRBV2 with TRBJ1-1; 7 bases map to TRBD1. This CDR3 contains 14 residues. J gave up 12 bases and V 6 bases, and 16 bases lay outside the gene matches. From germline, CDR1 is SNHLY and CDR2 FYNNEI. Here the CDR3 reads CASRGATGVQDTFF. DNA for the CDR3: TGTGCCAGCAGAGGCGCTACAGGGGTGCAAGATACTTTCTTT. Looking up the rest from reference TRBV2 and TRBJ1-1 gives the full variable domain: EPEVTQTPSHQVTQMGQEVILRCVPISNHLYFYWYRQILGQKVEFLVSFYNNEISEKSEIFDDQFSVERPDGSNFTLKIRSTKLEDSAMYFCASRGATGVQDTFFGQGTRLTVV.

The rearrangement joins TRBV19 to TRBJ1-5; TRBD1 aligns across 10 bases. CDR3 length equals 14 residues. Germline loops: CDR1 LNHDA, CDR2 SQIVND (reference sequence). The ends lost 7 bases at V and 4 bases at J; junction bases unmatched: 4. CDR3 sequence (DNA): TGTGCCAGTATAGGACAGGGGGATAATCAGCCCCAGCATTTT. It yields the protein CASIGQGDNQPQHF.

The chain uses TRBV5-1 and TRBJ1-2, with D maybe TRBD1 (6 bases). The ends were cut back, 4 bases at V and 10 bases at J, with 20 bases in the middle. The CDR3 is 14 amino acids. Germline CDR1 is SGHRS and CDR2 is YFSETQ. The CDR3 DNA reads TGCGCCAGCAGCCCTTTGGACAGACTCTTTGACTACACCTTC. Translation: CASSPLDRLFDYTF. The whole variable domain, filled in from reference TRBV5-1 and TRBJ1-2, reads KAGVTQTPRYLIKTRGQQVTLSCSPISGHRSVSWYQQTPGQGLQFLFEYFSETQRNKGNFPGRFSGRQFSNSRSEMNVSTLELGDSALYLCASSPLDRLFDYTFGSGTRLTVV.

This sequence joins TRBV6-5 and TRBJ2-3; D remains ambiguous. Looked up from germline, CDR1 is MNHEY and CDR2 is SVGAGI. This CDR3 contains 14 residues. V lost 2 bases and J lost 4, with 10 bases in between. The CDR3 region has the DNA TGTGCCAGCAGTTACCGGTCCGGGTCAGATACGCAGTATTTT. This encodes CASSYRSGSDTQYF.

V usage is TRBV27 and J usage is TRBJ1-6; tentative D call: TRBD1 (5 bases). The germline V and J ends were trimmed by 2 bases and 7 bases, with 9 bases remaining between them. CDR1 is MNHEY, CDR2 SMNVEV, per germline (reference sequence). There are 14 residues in the CDR3. DNA of the CDR3: TGTGCCAGCAGTTTAATGCAGGGAAATTCACCCCTCCACTTT. Translation gives CASSLMQGNSPLHF.

The J gene is TRBJ2-7, the V gene TRBV11-2; 8 nucleotides agree with TRBD1. J lost 4 bases, V lost 5 bases, and 19 bases had no gene match. This CDR3 comprises 18 residues. Germline assignment: CDR1 SGHAT and CDR2 FQNNGV. The CDR3 sequence is CASSPTPGTGPKIYEQYF. The CDR3 DNA sequence: TGTGCCAGCAGCCCCACCCCCGGGACAGGTCCTAAAATTTACGAGCAGTACTTC.

The J gene is TRBJ1-2, the V gene TRBV6-1; no clear D. V lost 3 bases, J lost 2 bases, and 19 bases lay in between. This CDR3 spans 17 amino acids. The V gene's germline CDR1 is MNHNS and CDR2 SASEGT. CDR3 DNA sequence: TGTGCCAGCAGTGATCCCCCGGGAGTTCTATTAAACTATGGCTACACCTTC. Translation gives CASSDPPGVLLNYGYTF.

The rearrangement uses TRBV5-1 and TRBJ1-2, with TRBD1 matching over 9 bases. This CDR3 region has 17 residues. V lost 4 bases, J lost 5 bases, and 15 bases stayed unmatched. Germline CDR1 reads SGHRS; CDR2 reads YFSETQ. CDR3 residues: CASSPGTGRKSTYGYTF. CDR3 DNA sequence: TGCGCCAGCAGCCCTGGGACAGGGCGAAAGTCGACTTATGGCTACACCTTC.

V is TRBV5-6 and J is TRBJ2-1, with 9 bases aligning to TRBD2. The germline V gene encodes CDR1 SGHDT and CDR2 YYEEEE. CDR3 length: 15 residues. V was clipped by 3 bases and J by 6 bases; unmatched bases: 7. The CDR3 sequence: CASSSEAGGPNEQFF. As DNA, the CDR3 is TGTGCCAGCAGCTCCGAGGCGGGGGGGCCCAATGAGCAGTTCTTC.

The chain combines TRBV11-2 with TRBJ1-2, with a tentative D call TRBD1 (5 bases). The CDR3 has 15 residues. The V gene's germline CDR1 is SGHAT and CDR2 FQNNGV. The V end lost 0 bases, the J end lost 0 bases, and 8 bases lay between the germline ends. In nucleotides, the CDR3 is TGTGCCAGCAGCTTAGATAGGGACTCTAACTATGGCTACACCTTC. Translation: CASSLDRDSNYGYTF.

This chain joins TRBV29-1 and TRBJ1-1; D is perhaps TRBD1 (6 bases). Germline-derived CDR1 and CDR2 are SQVTM and ANQGSEA. The CDR3 has 17 amino acids. Trimming removed 3 bases from V and 2 bases from J, with 22 bases in between. CDR3 in amino acids: CSVDPPGENLANTEAFF. Written as DNA, the CDR3 is TGCAGCGTTGACCCGCCAGGGGAGAACTTGGCCAACACTGAAGCTTTCTTT.